This T cell receptor beta chain stems from a study of shared clonotypes between healthy human individuals (TCRdb year 2020). About the full investigation: A few men and a couple of women, aged 18 to 49 years, made up the cohort. Per donor, leukapheresis produced somewhere between about 0.94 and 9.5 billion PBMCs. For each donor, CD4 naive and CD4 memory were each given three plates, CD8 naive was given two plates, and CD8 memory was given one plate. Libraries were prepared and TCR repertoires were sequenced by different laboratories using diverse techniques, in order to increase sequencing depth and limit assay-specific biases. To estimate repertoire size and how much clonotypes are shared between individuals, the study performed deep sequencing of blood TCR repertoires from 4 to 6 healthy adults.

Using the deep immunoSEQ assay, multiplex PCR amplified TCR CDR3 regions from genomic DNA. Extracted genomic DNA from each cell subset was spread evenly across all wells of several immunoSEQ 96-well plates, with each plate serving as a replicate. Each replicate PCR for sorted subsets received 150 to 250 ng genomic DNA, equal to roughly 29,000 T cell genomes. Purified libraries were quantified with a Qubit 3.0 fluorometer, sized on a Bioanalyzer 2100, and re-quantified with the KAPA Library Quantification kit. A separate single-read 150-cycle Illumina NextSeq 550 flow cell was used to sequence each immunoSEQ 96-well plate. The study's own analysis went as follows. The immunoSEQ output contained only junctional sequences without quality scores, so filtering could not match that applied to full-length reads. Sequences were annotated with PyIR, a Python wrapper for IgBLAST v1.9, using IMGT germline references to assign V/J genes and CDR3. Reads with weak V/J assignments (E-value above 1e-6), missing CDR3, stop codons, out-of-frame junctions, or ambiguous translated residues were removed. V3J clonotypes were defined as sequences sharing the same inferred V gene, J gene, and CDR3 amino acid sequence. To compute the percentage overlap between repertoires, the number of shared unique clonotypes was divided by the size of the smaller repertoire. Repertoire richness was assessed with RTK rarefaction, the Chao1 estimator, and Recon v2.1 estimates of unobserved clonotypes. Generation probabilities were computed with OLGA for all TCRbeta clonotypes obtained by the gDNA method from a handful of donors. TCRdb holds this immuneACCESS table with in-frame rearrangements only. Some clones are missing; in checked studies, unresolved V genes explain under half, and the rest has no known cause. That table gives V, J and clone size, and the DNA gave D and trimming. Within this sample are fewer than 2.5 million clones, with 80% to 95% of them counted one time only. The ten largest clones add up to about 0.34% of the sample.

Looking up the germline V gene yields CDR1 SGDLS and CDR2 YYNGEE. The junction shows trimming of 3 bases on V and 5 bases on J, plus 17 bases between the germline ends. Reading from cysteine to phenylalanine, the CDR3 counts 15 amino acids. Only the CDR3 portion is preserved as DNA: 45 bases, with reading frame beginning at the first base. The paper as a whole reports these results and caveats: Sampling was restricted to blood, and TCR repertoires in tissues likely differ from the TCR repertoires found in blood. Because the study included a small number of donors, the genetic and exposure-history diversity represented was limited. Sharing across a few donors was observed for 5% to 6.5% of naive CD4, over 3% of naive CD8, about 2.5% of memory CD4, and around 0.44% of memory CD8 clonotypes. Higher generation probabilities were observed for clonotypes shared by all four sorted-subset donors than for non-shared clonotypes. Naive subsets generally had larger estimated clonotype richness than memory subsets did. Pairwise subsampling indicated that sequencing depth was expected to affect the degree of clonotype sharing among donors. Incomplete sequencing was indicated by rarefaction of sorted-subset datasets, despite the large sequencing depth.

This clone was recorded only once. What this receptor recognizes is not known. Base qualities are not at hand, and no much larger clone is one base apart. The donors were healthy, HIV-negative adults who had no recently reported acute infections or vaccinations. Only Caucasian adults living in Nashville, Tennessee, USA were represented among the donors. CD4+ T cells were enriched by magnetic negative selection; naive cells were then positively selected on CD45RA, and the negative fraction formed the memory subset. After blood collection by leukapheresis, PBMCs were isolated using Ficoll-Histopaque density gradient centrifugation and then cryopreserved in the vapor phase of liquid nitrogen. Analytical flow cytometry was used to check the purity and quantity of each magnetically sorted T cell population. Genomic DNA was isolated from every sorted fraction and measured by UV absorbance on a Nanodrop 2000c.

The rearrangement joined TRBV9 to TRBJ2-5; no D gene is confidently identified. The sequenced material came from naive CD4+ T cells from PBMCs. The cell subset or site label, read with the paper, signifies: CD45RA+ positively selected. The clonotype originates from a man between 18 and 35 years old in good health. Some clones in this sample may be carry-over from other donors' samples. The CDR3 here reads CASSASGERAETQYF. At the DNA level, the sequence is TGTGCCAGCAGCGCCAGTGGTGAGAGAGCGGAGACCCAGTACTTC.